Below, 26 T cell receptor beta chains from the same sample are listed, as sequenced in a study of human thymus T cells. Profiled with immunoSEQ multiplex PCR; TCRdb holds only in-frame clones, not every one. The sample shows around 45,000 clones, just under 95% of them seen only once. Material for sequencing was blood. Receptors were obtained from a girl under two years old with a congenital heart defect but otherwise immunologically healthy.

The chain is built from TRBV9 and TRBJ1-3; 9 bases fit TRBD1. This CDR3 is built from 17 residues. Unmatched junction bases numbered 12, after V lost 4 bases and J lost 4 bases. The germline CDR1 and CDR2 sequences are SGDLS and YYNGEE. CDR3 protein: CASSIHTGGAPGNTIYF. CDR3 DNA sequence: TGTGCCAGCAGCATCCATACAGGGGGCGCACCCGGAAACACCATATATTTT.

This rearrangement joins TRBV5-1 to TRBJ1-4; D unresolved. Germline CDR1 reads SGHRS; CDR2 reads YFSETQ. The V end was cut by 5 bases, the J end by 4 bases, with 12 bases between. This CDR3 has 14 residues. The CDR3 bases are TGCGCCAGCAGTCTTATGGGCCTTAATGAAAAACTGTTTTTT. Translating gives CASSLMGLNEKLFF.

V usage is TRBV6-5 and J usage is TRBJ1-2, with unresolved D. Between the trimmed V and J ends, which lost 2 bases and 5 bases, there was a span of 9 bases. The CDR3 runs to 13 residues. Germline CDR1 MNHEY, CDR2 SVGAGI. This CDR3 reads CASSYASWYGYTF. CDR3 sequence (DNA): TGTGCCAGCAGTTACGCGAGTTGGTATGGCTACACCTTC.

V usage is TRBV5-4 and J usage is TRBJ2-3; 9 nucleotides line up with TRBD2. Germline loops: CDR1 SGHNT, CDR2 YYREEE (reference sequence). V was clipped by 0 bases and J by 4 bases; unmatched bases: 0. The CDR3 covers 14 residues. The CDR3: CASSLVAGADTQYF. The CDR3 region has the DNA TGTGCCAGCAGCTTGGTAGCGGGAGCAGATACGCAGTATTTT.

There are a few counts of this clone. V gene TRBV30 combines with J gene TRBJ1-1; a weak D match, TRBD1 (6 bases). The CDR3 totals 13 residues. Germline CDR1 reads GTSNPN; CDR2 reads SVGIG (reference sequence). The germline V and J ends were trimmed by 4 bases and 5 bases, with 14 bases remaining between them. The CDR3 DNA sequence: TGTGCCTGGACCTCACAGGGAAGGACTGAAGCTTTCTTT. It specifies CAWTSQGRTEAFF.

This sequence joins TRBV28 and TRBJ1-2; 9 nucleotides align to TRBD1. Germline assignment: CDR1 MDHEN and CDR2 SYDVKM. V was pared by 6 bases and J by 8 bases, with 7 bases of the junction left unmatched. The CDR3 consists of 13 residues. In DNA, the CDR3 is TGTGCCAGCAGGGGGGACAGGGTTAGCGGCTACACCTTC. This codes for CASRGDRVSGYTF.

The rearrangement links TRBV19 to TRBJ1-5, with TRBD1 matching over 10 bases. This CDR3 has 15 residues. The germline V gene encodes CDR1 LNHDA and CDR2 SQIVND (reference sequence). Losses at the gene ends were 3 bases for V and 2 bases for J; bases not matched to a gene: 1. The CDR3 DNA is TGTGCCAGTAGTATGGGGACAGGGGGCAATCAGCCCCAGCATTTT. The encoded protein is CASSMGTGGNQPQHF.

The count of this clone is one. CDR3 amino acids: CASSYSSQGAKNIQYF. In DNA form, the CDR3 reads TGTGCCAGCAGTTACTCGTCACAGGGGGCCAAAAACATTCAGTACTTC. The chain carries TRBV6-5 and TRBJ2-4; TRBD1 matches 7 bases. The CDR3 totals 16 residues. J gave up 1 base and V 0 bases, and 3 bases lay outside the gene matches. Germline V gives CDR1 MNHEY, CDR2 SVGAGI.

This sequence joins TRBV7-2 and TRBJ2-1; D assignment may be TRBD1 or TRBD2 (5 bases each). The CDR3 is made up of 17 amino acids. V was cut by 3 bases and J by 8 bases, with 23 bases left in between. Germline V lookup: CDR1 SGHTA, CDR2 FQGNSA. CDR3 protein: CASSFLSGTLPDDEQFF. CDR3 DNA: TGTGCCAGCAGCTTCCTTTCCGGGACGTTACCAGACGATGAGCAGTTCTTC.

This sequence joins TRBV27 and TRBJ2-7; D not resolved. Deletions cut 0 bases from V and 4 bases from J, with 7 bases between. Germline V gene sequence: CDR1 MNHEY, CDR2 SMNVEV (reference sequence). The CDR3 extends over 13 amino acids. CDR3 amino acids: CASSLSPLYEQYF. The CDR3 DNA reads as TGTGCCAGCAGTTTATCCCCCCTTTACGAGCAGTACTTC.

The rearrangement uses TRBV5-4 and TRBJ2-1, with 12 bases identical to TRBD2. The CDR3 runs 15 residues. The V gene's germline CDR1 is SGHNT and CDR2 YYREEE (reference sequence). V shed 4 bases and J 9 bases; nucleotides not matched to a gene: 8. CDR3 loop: CASSPWTSGIGEQFF. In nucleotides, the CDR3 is TGTGCCAGCAGCCCATGGACTAGCGGGATTGGTGAGCAGTTCTTC.

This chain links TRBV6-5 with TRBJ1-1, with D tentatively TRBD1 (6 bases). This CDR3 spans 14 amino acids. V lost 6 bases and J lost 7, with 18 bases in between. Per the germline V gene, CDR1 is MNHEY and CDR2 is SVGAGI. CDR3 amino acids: CASRTPRQEGEAFF. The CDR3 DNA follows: TGTGCCAGCAGGACACCGAGACAGGAAGGTGAAGCTTTCTTT.

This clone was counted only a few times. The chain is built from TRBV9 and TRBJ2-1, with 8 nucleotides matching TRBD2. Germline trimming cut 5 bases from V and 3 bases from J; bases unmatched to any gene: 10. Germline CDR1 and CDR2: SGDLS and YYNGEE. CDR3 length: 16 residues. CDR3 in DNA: TGTGCCAGCAGTGCCAGCGGGAGTCTACTCTACAATGAGCAGTTCTTC. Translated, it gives CASSASGSLLYNEQFF.

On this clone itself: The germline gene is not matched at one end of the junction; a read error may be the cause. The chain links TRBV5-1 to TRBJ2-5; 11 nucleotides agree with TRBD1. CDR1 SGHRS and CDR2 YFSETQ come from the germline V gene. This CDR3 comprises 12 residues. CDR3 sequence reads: CASSLTGQGENF. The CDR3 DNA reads TGCGCCAGCAGCCTAACGGGACAGGGGGAAAACTTC.

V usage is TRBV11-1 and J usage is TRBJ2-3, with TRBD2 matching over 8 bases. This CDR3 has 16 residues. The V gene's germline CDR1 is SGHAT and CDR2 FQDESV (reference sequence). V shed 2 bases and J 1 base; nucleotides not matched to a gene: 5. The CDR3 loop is CASSLLSAGGTDTQYF. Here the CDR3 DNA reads TGTGCCAGCAGCTTATTATCAGCGGGAGGCACAGATACGCAGTATTTT.

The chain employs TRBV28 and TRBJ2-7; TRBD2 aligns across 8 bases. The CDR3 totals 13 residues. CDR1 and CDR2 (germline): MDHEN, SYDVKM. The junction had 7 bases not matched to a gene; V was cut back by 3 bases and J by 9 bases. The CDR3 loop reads CASSLAREVGQYF. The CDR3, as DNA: TGTGCCAGCAGTTTGGCGCGGGAGGTCGGGCAGTACTTC.

CDR3 loop: CASSSETSGVRQFF. The CDR3 bases are TGTGCCAGTAGTAGCGAGACTAGCGGAGTAAGGCAGTTCTTC. V usage is TRBV19 and J usage is TRBJ2-1, with 9 bases lining up with TRBD2. Germline assignment: CDR1 LNHDA and CDR2 SQIVND (reference sequence). Trimming at V came to 4 bases and at J to 12 bases, leaving 10 bases not matched to a gene. The CDR3 has 14 residues.

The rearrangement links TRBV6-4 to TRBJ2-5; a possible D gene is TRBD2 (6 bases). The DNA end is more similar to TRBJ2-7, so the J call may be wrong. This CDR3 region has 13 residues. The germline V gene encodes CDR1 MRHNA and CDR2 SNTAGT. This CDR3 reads CASSGGLPYEQYF. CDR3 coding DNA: TGTGCCAGCAGTGGGGGACTGCCCTACGAGCAGTACTTC.

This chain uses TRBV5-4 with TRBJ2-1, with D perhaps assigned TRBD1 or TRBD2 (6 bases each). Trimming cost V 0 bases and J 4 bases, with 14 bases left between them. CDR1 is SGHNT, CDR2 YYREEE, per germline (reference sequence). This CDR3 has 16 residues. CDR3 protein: CASSLVGRRGYNEQFF. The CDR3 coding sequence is TGTGCCAGCAGCTTGGTTGGGCGGAGGGGGTACAATGAGCAGTTCTTC.

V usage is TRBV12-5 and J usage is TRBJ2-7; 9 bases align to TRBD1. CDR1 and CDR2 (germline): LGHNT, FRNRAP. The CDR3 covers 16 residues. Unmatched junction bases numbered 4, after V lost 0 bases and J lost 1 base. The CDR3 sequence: CASGLVLGQGSYEQYF. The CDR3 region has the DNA TGTGCTAGTGGTTTGGTACTTGGACAGGGGTCCTACGAGCAGTACTTC.

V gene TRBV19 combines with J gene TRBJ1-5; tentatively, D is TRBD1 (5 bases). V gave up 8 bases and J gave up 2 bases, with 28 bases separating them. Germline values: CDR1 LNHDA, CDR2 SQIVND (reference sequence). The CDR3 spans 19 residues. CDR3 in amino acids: CASGRPGTGAGTGNQPQHF. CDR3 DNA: TGTGCCAGTGGACGACCCGGGACGGGAGCAGGTACGGGCAATCAGCCCCAGCATTTT.

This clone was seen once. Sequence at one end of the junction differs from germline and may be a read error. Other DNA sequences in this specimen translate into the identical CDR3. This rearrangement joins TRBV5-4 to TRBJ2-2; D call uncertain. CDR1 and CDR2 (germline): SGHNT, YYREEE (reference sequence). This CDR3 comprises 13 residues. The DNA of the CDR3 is TGTGCCAGTAGCTGGGAAATACACGGGGAGCTGTTTTTT. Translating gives CASSWEIHGELFF.

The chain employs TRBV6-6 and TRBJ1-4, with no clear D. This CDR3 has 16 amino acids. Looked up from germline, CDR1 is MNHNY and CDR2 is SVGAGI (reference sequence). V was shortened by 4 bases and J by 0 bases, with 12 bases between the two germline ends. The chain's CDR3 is CASSSLSLATNEKLFF. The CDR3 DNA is TGTGCCAGCAGTTCCCTAAGCTTGGCAACTAATGAAAAACTGTTTTTT.

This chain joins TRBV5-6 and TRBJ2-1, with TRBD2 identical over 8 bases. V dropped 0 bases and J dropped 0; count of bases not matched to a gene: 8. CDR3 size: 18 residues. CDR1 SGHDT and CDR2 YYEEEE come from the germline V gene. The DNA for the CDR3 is TGTGCCAGCAGCTTGGCGCTAGCGGGCCTTGGCTCCTACAATGAGCAGTTCTTC. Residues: CASSLALAGLGSYNEQFF.

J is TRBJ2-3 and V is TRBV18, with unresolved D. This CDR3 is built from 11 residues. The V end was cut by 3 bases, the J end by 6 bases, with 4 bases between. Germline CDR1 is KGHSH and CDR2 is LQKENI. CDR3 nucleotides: TGTGCCAGCTCACCGGGGGATACGCAGTATTTT. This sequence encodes CASSPGDTQYF. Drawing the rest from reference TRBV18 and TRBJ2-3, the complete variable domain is NAGVMQNPRHLVRRRGQEARLRCSPMKGHSHVYWYRQLPEEGLKFMVYLQKENIIDESGMPKERFSAEFPKEGPSILRIQQVVRGDSAAYFCASSPGDTQYFGPGTRLTVL.

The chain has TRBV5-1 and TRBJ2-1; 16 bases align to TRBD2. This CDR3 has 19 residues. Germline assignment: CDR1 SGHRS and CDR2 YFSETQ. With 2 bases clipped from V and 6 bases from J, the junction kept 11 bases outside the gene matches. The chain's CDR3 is CASSFIYPGLAGGPNEQFF. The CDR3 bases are TGCGCCAGCAGCTTTATTTACCCGGGACTAGCGGGAGGGCCCAATGAGCAGTTCTTC.